Below, 8 T cell receptor beta chains from the same sample are listed, as sequenced in a study of blood T cell repertoires in COVID-19. Clones were read by immunoSEQ multiplex PCR, and TCRdb kept only the in-frame ones, dropping some. The table has roughly 200,000 clones, 85% to 90% seen once. Sequenced sample: PBMCs or T cells enriched from blood (not recorded which). The source of these receptors is a man aged 40-55 years who had recovered from COVID-19.

This clone was seen a handful of times. The V and J genes are TRBV28 and TRBJ2-1; TRBD2 is a possible D gene (6 bases). In germline, CDR1 is MDHEN, CDR2 SYDVKM. The CDR3 sequence is 13 residues long. Trimming took off 4 bases at V and 10 bases at J, with 14 bases between the two ends. CDR3 region: CASSSTTRGEQFF. CDR3 bases: TGTGCCAGCAGTTCAACCACCCGGGGGGAGCAGTTCTTC.

The chain recombines TRBV7-8 with TRBJ1-1; D is unresolved. V lost 5 bases, J lost 2 bases, and 6 bases lay in between. The CDR3 consists of 12 residues. Germline V gene data show CDR1 as SGHVS and CDR2 as FQNEAQ. The CDR3 bases are TGTGCCAGCAGCCCGGTCAACACTGAAGCTTTCTTT. It encodes CASSPVNTEAFF.

This chain uses TRBV11-2 with TRBJ2-1; tentative D call: TRBD2 (6 bases). The ends were cut back, 4 bases at V and 10 bases at J, with 14 bases in the middle. Per germline, CDR1 SGHAT and CDR2 FQNNGV. This CDR3 has 13 amino acids. The CDR3 protein is CASSSVQRVEQFF. For the CDR3, the DNA is TGTGCCAGCAGCTCTGTCCAGCGGGTGGAGCAGTTCTTC.

This chain joins TRBV5-8 and TRBJ1-1; no firm D call. Per the germline V gene, CDR1 is SGHTS and CDR2 is YDEGEE. Trimming removed 3 bases at V and 7 bases at J, with 25 bases between. The CDR3 runs to 17 residues. Written as DNA, the CDR3 is TGTGCCAGCAGCTACCGCCTAGAGGGATTCGGGGTGCATGAAGCTTTCTTT. As protein: CASSYRLEGFGVHEAFF.

This clone was seen a few times. The CDR3 region is CASSMGQDYYQPQHF. The CDR3 DNA reads TGTGCCAGTAGTATGGGACAGGACTATTATCAGCCCCAGCATTTT. The rearrangement links TRBV19 to TRBJ1-5; 8 bases line up with TRBD1. The CDR3 sequence is 15 residues long. J was trimmed by 5 bases and V by 3 bases; bases with no gene match: 6. CDR1 LNHDA and CDR2 SQIVND come from the germline V gene (reference sequence).

The genes are TRBV2 and TRBJ2-3; 9 bases are shared with TRBD1. With 6 bases clipped from V and 3 bases from J, the junction kept 10 bases outside the gene matches. Germline loops: CDR1 SNHLY, CDR2 FYNNEI. The CDR3 sequence is 16 residues long. CDR3 sequence reads: CASRLGDRGLTDTQYF. The CDR3 nucleotides read TGTGCCAGCAGGTTGGGCGACAGGGGGTTGACAGATACGCAGTATTTT.

The chain combines TRBV7-9 with TRBJ1-5; D gene unclear. Germline values: CDR1 SEHNR, CDR2 FQNEAQ (reference sequence). This CDR3 is 15 amino acids long. Trimming pared 0 bases from V and 0 bases from J, leaving 6 bases between. The CDR3 sequence is CASSLALTSNQPQHF. The CDR3 coding sequence is TGTGCCAGCAGCTTAGCCCTAACTAGCAATCAGCCCCAGCATTTT.

J is TRBJ2-1 and V is TRBV10-2; TRBD1 might be the D (5 bases). Germline V CDR1 and CDR2: WSHSY, SAAADI. V lost 3 bases to trimming and J lost 5 bases, with 11 bases between them. This CDR3 region has 14 residues. CDR3 region: CASSDVGRDNEQFF. The CDR3 nucleotides are TGCGCCAGCAGTGACGTGGGCAGGGACAATGAGCAGTTCTTC.